Below, one TCR beta chain is given with its context. The entry originates in a study of blood T cell repertoires in COVID-19. Study at large: The origin of the acute and convalescent COVID-19 samples was the United States, Italy and Spain. From T cells, B-cell-depleted T cells, or PBMCs came the material, which was cDNA or gDNA.

The CDR3 runs to 11 residues. V was trimmed by 10 bases and J by 5 bases, leaving 11 bases between them. The germline V gene encodes CDR1 MNHNY and CDR2 SVGAGI (reference sequence). Authors' processing steps: How many nucleated cells were present was estimated from reference gene primer amplification. Method: immunoSEQ multiplex PCR; TCRdb's copy keeps in-frame clones and lacks some. The DNA gave D and trimming, while V, J and clone size come from that table. In the table there are 390,000 or so clones, about nine tenths of which are singletons. The chain joins TRBV6-6 to TRBJ1-1; no clear D gene. The sequencing sample was made of peripheral blood. The receptor was isolated from a woman in her 30s with active or convalescent COVID-19. This chain's CDR3 is CATESNTEAFF. As DNA, the CDR3 is TGTGCCACCGAGAGCAATACTGAAGCTTTCTTT.